The sample holds many counts of the clone carrying this T cell receptor (beta chain). Its antigen is still unknown. Each person with ophthalmopathy scored at least 3 on the Clinical Activity Score, reached NOSPECS grade 4 or higher, and had been ill under 3 months. This entry is derived from a study of T cells in Graves' hyperthyroidism and ophthalmopathy. Study-level findings and limits: Most clonotypes that expanded in the thyroid above 0.001 also showed up in blood.

TCR beta CDR3 region amplification was performed from RNA transcripts. During a first-round RT-PCR of the TCR CDR3, the HTBI primer set was used. A single record per CDR3 protein comes from TCRdb applying MiXCR to the multiplex PCR reads. The sample consists of roughly 650,000 distinct CDR3 sequences, roughly 15% of them appearing once. Material: blood. The receptor comes from a woman between 35 and 50 years old with Graves' ophthalmopathy.

CDR3 in DNA: TGCAGCGTTGGGCCCGCGGGGGAGACCCAGTACTTC. Translation gives CSVGPAGETQYF. This chain joins TRBV29-1 and TRBJ2-5; the D gene is possibly TRBD2 (6 bases). The V gene's germline CDR1 is SQVTM and CDR2 ANQGSEA. CDR3 length: 12 residues. V lost 4 bases and J lost 5, with 11 bases in between.